The rows below give T cell receptor beta chains drawn from one sample of a study of beta chain features in type 1 diabetes. Some clones are missing from TCRdb's copy, which holds only in-frame ones; the method was immunoSEQ multiplex PCR. The profile covers a few hundred thousand clones, with approximately 24% appearing a single time and 0.012% taken by the ten largest. What was sequenced was naive CD4+ T cells from blood. The receptors were sampled from a woman in her twenties or thirties with type 1 diabetes. The CDR3 runs from the conserved cysteine through the conserved F or W. D genes are given only for firm matches. Not all rows give a size; the values are once, few, many and, for expanded clones, a class.

v_call	clone_size	d_call	j_call	cdr3_aa	cdr3_nt
TRBV18	.	.	TRBJ2-1	CASSPMDQREQFF	TGTGCCAGCTCACCAATGGACCAGCGGGAGCAGTTCTTC
TRBV18	few	.	TRBJ2-3	CASSLGVDGDTQYF	TGTGCCAGCTCACTCGGGGTCGACGGGGATACGCAGTATTTT
TRBV7-9	.	TRBD1	TRBJ1-1	CASVQGGVAEAFF	TGTGCCAGCGTTCAGGGGGGAGTCGCTGAAGCTTTCTTT
TRBV5-4	once	TRBD1	TRBJ1-1	CASSFGDRGRTEAFF	TGTGCCAGCAGCTTTGGGGACAGGGGGCGAACTGAAGCTTTCTTT
TRBV19	few	.	TRBJ2-1	CASGGSEQFF	TGTGCCAGTGGAGGGAGCGAGCAGTTCTTC
TRBV27	few	.	TRBJ2-3	CASSFHPDPSRSTDTQYF	TGTGCCAGCAGTTTCCATCCAGACCCATCGAGGAGCACAGATACGCAGTATTTT
TRBV29-1	.	TRBD2	TRBJ2-1	CSVEGGREVPYNEQFF	TGCAGCGTTGAAGGGGGGCGGGAGGTCCCCTACAATGAGCAGTTCTTC
TRBV18	.	TRBD2	TRBJ2-3	CASSPASGSTDTQYF	TGTGCCAGCTCACCAGCTAGCGGGAGCACAGATACGCAGTATTTT
TRBV10-3	.	TRBD1	TRBJ1-2	CAIRETGKGYTF	TGTGCCATCAGAGAGACAGGGAAAGGCTACACCTTC
TRBV30	.	.	TRBJ2-1	CAWSVPTAIRYNEQFF	TGTGCCTGGAGTGTACCCACTGCTATCCGGTACAATGAGCAGTTCTTC
TRBV29-1	.	.	TRBJ2-7	CSVARTPYEQYF	TGCAGCGTTGCCCGGACACCTTACGAGCAGTACTTC
TRBV7-3	few	.	TRBJ2-1	CASSLYPGEVNEQFF	TGTGCCAGCAGCTTATACCCGGGAGAGGTCAATGAGCAGTTCTTC
TRBV7-2	few	.	TRBJ2-1	CASSLGLASYNEQFF	TGTGCCAGCAGCTTAGGGCTAGCTTCCTACAATGAGCAGTTCTTC
TRBV5-1	.	TRBD2	TRBJ2-7	CASSDIAGGNEQYF	TGCGCCAGCAGCGATATAGCGGGAGGGAACGAGCAGTACTTC
TRBV19	.	.	TRBJ2-4	CASTDLFRVGKNIQYF	TGTGCCAGTACCGACCTGTTCAGGGTTGGCAAAAACATTCAGTACTTC
TRBV7-3	.	TRBD1	TRBJ2-2	CASSRTGGNTGELFF	TGTGCCAGCAGCCGGACAGGGGGTAACACCGGGGAGCTGTTTTTT
TRBV10-3	.	TRBD2	TRBJ2-7	CAISESPLAVYEQYF	TGTGCCATCAGTGAGTCCCCACTAGCGGTCTACGAGCAGTACTTC
TRBV4-1	.	.	TRBJ2-4	CASSQSGLTRNIQYF	TGCGCCAGCAGCCAGAGCGGCCTAACAAGAAACATTCAGTACTTC